Shown below are 27 T cell receptor beta chains from a single sample sequenced in a study of T cell repertoires in ileal Crohn's disease. Generated by immunoSEQ multiplex PCR, the TCRdb table keeps only in-frame clones and is missing some. The repertoire holds more than 25,000 clones, with 80% as singletons. Sequencing was done on a sample of ileal tissue. The receptors derive from an adult with Crohn's disease.

V and J are TRBV4-1 and TRBJ1-1; D is ambiguous. The CDR3 runs 13 residues. Germline loops: CDR1 MGHRA, CDR2 YSYEKL. Deletions cut 4 bases from V and 3 bases from J, with 9 bases between. Written as DNA, the CDR3 is TGCGCCAGCAGCCCTTACACAGACACTGAAGCTTTCTTT. Translation gives CASSPYTDTEAFF.

The chain uses TRBV9 and TRBJ1-4; 7 bases match TRBD1. The germline CDR1 and CDR2 sequences are SGDLS and YYNGEE. The CDR3 contains 17 residues. V lost 3 bases to trimming and J lost 5 bases; unmatched junction nucleotides: 13. The CDR3 reads CASSEGILAQGNEKLFF. The CDR3 nucleotides read TGTGCCAGCAGCGAGGGGATATTAGCACAGGGGAATGAAAAACTGTTTTTT. Filled out from reference TRBV9 and TRBJ1-4, the complete variable domain reads DSGVTQTPKHLITATGQRVTLRCSPRSGDLSVYWYQQSLDQGLQFLIQYYNGEERAKGNILERFSAQQFPDLHSELNLSSLELGDSALYFCASSEGILAQGNEKLFFGSGTQLSVL.

V is TRBV6-1 and J is TRBJ2-2; 10 bases match TRBD1. Germline lookup yields CDR1 MNHNS and CDR2 SASEGT. After removal of 5 bases from V and 6 bases from J, the junction contained 3 bases not matched to a gene. This CDR3 spans 14 amino acids. The CDR3 loop reads CASSRQGAAGELFF. CDR3 DNA sequence: TGTGCCAGCAGTCGACAGGGGGCAGCCGGGGAGCTGTTTTTT.

The rearrangement links TRBV7-9 to TRBJ1-1; 8 bases match TRBD1. This CDR3 region has 15 residues. The J segment lost 5 bases and the V segment lost 3 bases, leaving 8 bases of the junction unmatched. Per the germline V gene, CDR1 is SEHNR and CDR2 is FQNEAQ (reference sequence). The CDR3 reads CASSFRGQGRTEAFF. CDR3 sequence (DNA): TGTGCCAGCAGCTTTCGTGGACAGGGAAGGACTGAAGCTTTCTTT.

The chain recombines TRBV7-2 with TRBJ2-5; TRBD1 agrees at 8 bases. CDR1 SGHTA and CDR2 FQGNSA come from the germline V gene. Trimming removed 5 bases from V and 2 bases from J; junction bases left unmatched: 4. The CDR3 spans 14 residues. CDR3 DNA: TGTGCCAGCAGCCGTAACAGGGGGCAAGAGACCCAGTACTTC. Protein product: CASSRNRGQETQYF. Looking up the rest from reference TRBV7-2 and TRBJ2-5 gives the full variable domain: GAGVSQSPSNKVTEKGKDVELRCDPISGHTALYWYRQSLGQGLEFLIYFQGNSAPDKSGLPSDRFSAERTGGSVSTLTIQRTQQEDSAVYLCASSRNRGQETQYFGPGTRLLVL.

DNA of the CDR3: TGTGCCACCGGAGGGGAGACATTCTCCTACAATGAGCAGTTCTTC. It translates to CATGGETFSYNEQFF. V usage is TRBV19 and J usage is TRBJ2-1; D perhaps matches TRBD2 (6 bases). The CDR3 loop spans 15 amino acids. V lost 10 bases to trimming and J lost 0 bases, with 16 bases between them. Per germline, CDR1 LNHDA and CDR2 SQIVND (reference sequence).

The gene calls are TRBV20-1 and TRBJ2-5; no firm D call. V gave up 4 bases and J gave up 9 bases, with 12 bases separating them. The CDR3 spans 11 residues. Germline assignment: CDR1 DFQATT and CDR2 SNEGSKA (reference sequence). In DNA, the CDR3 is TGCAGTGCTAATTGGGCTATGGCCCAGTACTTC. Its protein is CSANWAMAQYF.

The chain has TRBV5-6 and TRBJ2-7; D perhaps matches TRBD2 (6 bases). The V gene lost 3 bases and the J gene lost 4 bases, with 14 bases spanning the gap. The CDR3 sequence is 14 residues long. From germline, CDR1 is SGHDT and CDR2 YYEEEE. CDR3 in DNA: TGTGCCAGCAGCTCCGCCCCGGGAGTTTACGAGCAGTACTTC. Translating gives CASSSAPGVYEQYF.

CDR3 region: CASSRRLAYEQYF. The CDR3 DNA is TGTGCCAGCAGTCGTCGACTAGCCTACGAGCAGTACTTC. The chain uses TRBV27 and TRBJ2-5, with a weak D call TRBD2 (6 bases). The end of the DNA fits TRBJ2-7 better, so the J call may be wrong. This CDR3 has 13 residues. The germline CDR1 and CDR2 sequences are MNHEY and SMNVEV (reference sequence).

The chain employs TRBV14 and TRBJ2-6; the match to TRBD1 covers 7 bases. The germline V gene has CDR1 SGHDN and CDR2 FVKESK. V lost 3 bases, J lost 0 bases, and 11 bases stayed unmatched. The CDR3 extends over 19 amino acids. CDR3 region: CASSHDGTALNSGANVLTF. CDR3 nucleotides: TGTGCCAGCAGCCATGACGGGACAGCTTTGAACTCTGGGGCCAACGTCCTGACTTTC.

In its sample, this clone was seen a few times. V usage is TRBV4-2 and J usage is TRBJ1-4, with 8 bases identical to TRBD1. Per the germline V gene, CDR1 is LGHNA and CDR2 is YNFKEQ. With 5 bases clipped from V and 5 bases from J, the junction kept 7 bases outside the gene matches. This CDR3 has 15 amino acids. The CDR3 here is CASSAWTGKNEKLFF. In nucleotides, the CDR3 is TGTGCCAGCAGCGCCTGGACAGGGAAGAATGAAAAACTGTTTTTT.

This rearrangement joins TRBV7-3 to TRBJ2-1, with TRBD2 matching over 7 bases. Unmatched junction bases numbered 8, after V lost 4 bases and J lost 5 bases. The CDR3 has 15 amino acids. Germline assignment: CDR1 SGHTA and CDR2 FQGTGA. CDR3 protein: CASSSGLGRDNEQFF. The CDR3 DNA reads TGTGCCAGCAGCTCCGGACTAGGACGAGACAATGAGCAGTTCTTC.

This clone is a singleton in its sample. The chain joins TRBV7-2 to TRBJ1-2; D is uncertain. The CDR3 contains 14 residues. V was pared by 1 base and J by 1 base, with 7 bases between. Germline values: CDR1 SGHTA, CDR2 FQGNSA. In DNA, the CDR3 is TGTGCCAGCAGCTTAGATCCAAATAACTATGGCTACACCTTC. Protein sequence: CASSLDPNNYGYTF.

This clone came up a few times. The same CDR3 can be traced to other DNA sequences in this sample. V and J are TRBV7-9 and TRBJ1-1; TRBD1 matches 7 bases. This CDR3 has 15 amino acids. CDR1 SEHNR and CDR2 FQNEAQ come from the germline V gene (reference sequence). The V and J ends lost 1 base and 1 base, in that order; junction bases with no gene match: 3. The CDR3 here is CASSLGRTGNTEAFF. The CDR3 coding sequence is TGTGCCAGCAGCTTAGGTAGGACAGGGAACACTGAAGCTTTCTTT.

The chain couples TRBV7-2 to TRBJ1-2; TRBD1 might be the D (5 bases). This CDR3 has 16 amino acids. V gave up 3 bases and J gave up 7 bases, with 21 bases separating them. Germline V gene data show CDR1 as SGHTA and CDR2 as FQGNSA. CDR3 in amino acids: CASSFDGLAGSAGYTF. The CDR3 nucleotides read TGTGCCAGCAGCTTTGACGGCCTGGCAGGGTCAGCTGGCTACACCTTC.

The chain links TRBV4-3 to TRBJ2-2; D is perhaps TRBD2 (5 bases). CDR3 length equals 16 residues. Germline V CDR1 and CDR2: LGHNA, YSLEER. V lost 4 bases, J lost 8 bases, and 20 bases lay in between. CDR3 sequence reads: CASSLKLGGLGGELFF. The CDR3, as DNA: TGCGCCAGCAGCCTAAAGCTCGGCGGGCTGGGAGGGGAGCTGTTTTTT.

This clone was counted a single time. V usage is TRBV19 and J usage is TRBJ2-7, with 12 nucleotides matching TRBD1. Germline values: CDR1 LNHDA, CDR2 SQIVND (reference sequence). The CDR3 has 15 amino acids. V trimming: 3 bases; J trimming: 4 bases; junction bases outside the gene matches: 4. The CDR3 protein is CASSIRDRGPYEQYF. The CDR3 DNA sequence: TGTGCCAGTAGTATTCGGGACAGGGGGCCGTACGAGCAGTACTTC.

The rearrangement joins TRBV5-5 to TRBJ1-2, with TRBD1 as a possible D gene (6 bases). Trimming shortened V by 2 bases and J by 4 bases, and 18 bases separated the two germline ends. Germline V gene data show CDR1 as SGHKS and CDR2 as YYEKEE (reference sequence). The CDR3 has 16 amino acids. The CDR3 coding sequence is TGTGCCAGCAGCTTTGACGGGGGGGCGCGTAGCTATGGCTACACCTTC. Translated, it gives CASSFDGGARSYGYTF.

This rearrangement joins TRBV5-6 to TRBJ1-5; D is unresolved. V dropped 0 bases and J dropped 0 bases, with 10 bases sitting between them. CDR3 length: 16 residues. Germline CDR1 is SGHDT and CDR2 is YYEEEE. CDR3 amino acids: CASSLGGIYSNQPQHF. DNA for the CDR3: TGTGCCAGCAGCTTGGGAGGGATCTATAGCAATCAGCCCCAGCATTTT.

The chain employs TRBV28 and TRBJ2-2, with TRBD2 matching over 10 bases. The CDR3 covers 16 residues. In germline, CDR1 is MDHEN, CDR2 SYDVKM. The trim removed 6 bases at V and 3 bases at J, leaving 7 bases unmatched. In DNA, the CDR3 is TGTGCCAGCAGCTCCCCTGGGACTAGCGACACCGGGGAGCTGTTTTTT. Protein product: CASSSPGTSDTGELFF.

Concerning this clone: This specimen includes other DNA sequences encoding the same CDR3. The V gene is TRBV28, the J gene TRBJ2-5; possible D gene TRBD2, 6 bases. Germline V gene lookup returns CDR1 MDHEN and CDR2 SYDVKM. There are 12 residues in the CDR3. V shed 7 bases and J shed 4 bases, with 10 bases lying between them. The CDR3 nucleotides are TGTGCCAGCATCTCCGGGGGAGAGACCCAGTACTTC. Translation gives CASISGGETQYF.

In nucleotides, the CDR3 is TGCGCCAGCAGCCAATCCGGGACAGCAGCCGATCAGCCCCAGCATTTT. It yields the protein CASSQSGTAADQPQHF. The chain carries TRBV4-1 and TRBJ1-5, with TRBD1 identical over 7 bases. The CDR3 spans 16 residues. The junction had 9 bases not matched to a gene; V was cut back by 2 bases and J by 5 bases. Germline values: CDR1 MGHRA, CDR2 YSYEKL.

This clone occurred once. The V call is TRBV9, the J call TRBJ1-1; TRBD1 matches 10 bases. V lost 0 bases, J lost 5 bases, and 4 bases stayed unmatched. Germline CDR1 reads SGDLS; CDR2 reads YYNGEE. CDR3 size: 15 residues. Here the CDR3 DNA reads TGTGCCAGCAGCGTAGGGGGACAGGGGAGGACTGAAGCTTTCTTT. This codes for CASSVGGQGRTEAFF.

This clone was counted only a few times. The chain links TRBV4-1 to TRBJ2-7; D remains unclear. V was cut by 1 base and J by 6 bases, with 10 bases left in between. CDR1 is MGHRA, CDR2 YSYEKL, per germline. The CDR3 spans 13 residues. CDR3 protein: CASSQVVSSEQYF. The CDR3 DNA sequence: TGCGCCAGCAGCCAAGTCGTTTCCAGCGAGCAGTACTTC.

The chain combines TRBV5-4 with TRBJ1-3, with a possible D match to TRBD1 (6 bases). V shed 3 bases and J shed 0 bases, with 10 bases lying between them. Germline-derived CDR1 and CDR2 are SGHNT and YYREEE (reference sequence). The CDR3 runs 15 residues. The CDR3 spells CASSSQGISGNTIYF. Here the CDR3 DNA reads TGTGCCAGCAGCTCTCAGGGGATCTCTGGAAACACCATATATTTT.

The rearrangement links TRBV30 to TRBJ2-3; no clear D gene. With 2 bases removed from V and 4 bases from J, the gap between germline ends came to 10 bases. The CDR3 is 13 amino acids. The germline V gene has CDR1 GTSNPN and CDR2 SVGIG (reference sequence). In nucleotides, the CDR3 is TGTGCCTGGAGTTTCCGCGTGGCAGATACGCAGTATTTT. Translation: CAWSFRVADTQYF.

This sequence joins TRBV19 and TRBJ2-3, with a tentative D call TRBD1 (5 bases). The CDR3 length is 13 residues. Germline V gene sequence: CDR1 LNHDA, CDR2 SQIVND (reference sequence). Trimming stripped 10 bases from V and 4 bases from J, with 15 bases between. The CDR3 DNA sequence: TGTGCCACTGCCGTCAGGGCGTCAGATACGCAGTATTTT. Its translation is CATAVRASDTQYF.